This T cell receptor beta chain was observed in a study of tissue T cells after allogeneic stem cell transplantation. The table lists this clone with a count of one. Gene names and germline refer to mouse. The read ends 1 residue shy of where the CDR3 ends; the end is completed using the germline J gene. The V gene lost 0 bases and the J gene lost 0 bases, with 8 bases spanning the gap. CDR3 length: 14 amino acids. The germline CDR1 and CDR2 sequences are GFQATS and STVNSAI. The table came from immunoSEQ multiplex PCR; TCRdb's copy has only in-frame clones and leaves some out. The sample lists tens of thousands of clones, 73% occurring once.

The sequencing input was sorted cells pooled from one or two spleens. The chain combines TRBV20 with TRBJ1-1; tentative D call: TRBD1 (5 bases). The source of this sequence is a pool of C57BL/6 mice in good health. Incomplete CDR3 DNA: TGTGGTGCTAGGGATGGGGGGGCAAACACAGAAGTCTTC. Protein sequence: CGARDGGANTEVF. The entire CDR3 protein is CGARDGGANTEVFF.